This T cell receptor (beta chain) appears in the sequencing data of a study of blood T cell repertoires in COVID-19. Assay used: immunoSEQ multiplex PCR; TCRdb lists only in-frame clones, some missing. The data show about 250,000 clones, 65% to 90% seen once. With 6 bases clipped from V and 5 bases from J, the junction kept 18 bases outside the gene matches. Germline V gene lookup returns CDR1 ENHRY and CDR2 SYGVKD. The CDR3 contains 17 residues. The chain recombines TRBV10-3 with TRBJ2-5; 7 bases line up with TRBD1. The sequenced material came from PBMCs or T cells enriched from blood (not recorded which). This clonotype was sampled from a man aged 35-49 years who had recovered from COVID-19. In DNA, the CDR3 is TGTGCCATCAGCTCGGGACAGCCGGGCGCGGGCGGTGAGACCCAGTACTTC. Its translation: CAISSGQPGAGGETQYF.